This T cell receptor beta chain originates from a study of Graves' ophthalmopathy and Graves' hyperthyroidism (dated by TCRdb to 2017 to 2018). In terms of the full investigation: Peripheral blood was collected at initial diagnosis, prior to any treatment. TCR beta repertoire signatures were used to distinguish Graves' ophthalmopathy from Graves' hyperthyroidism and to predict progression to ophthalmopathy. In total, around 140 blood samples were TCR-sequenced: 43 ophthalmopathy, roughly 80 hyperthyroidism and around 17 hyperthyroidism-to-ophthalmopathy patients. A discovery set of more than 90 patients (more than 40 ophthalmopathy, around 57 stable hyperthyroidism) was enrolled to explore V-J signatures distinguishing ophthalmopathy from hyperthyroidism. The independent validation cohort included 18 to 20 hyperthyroidism patients plus 17 patients who later progressed from hyperthyroidism to ophthalmopathy. In 6 or 7 hyperthyroidism patients, T-cell repertoires of thyroid tissue and blood were compared. Following sample collection, hyperthyroidism patients were given methimazole at a starting dose of 30 mg daily, and ophthalmopathy patients were given high-dose intravenous methylprednisolone. What the study reported, not specific to this receptor: Most of the expanded thyroid clonotypes with a frequency above 0.001 were also detected in blood, and it was suggested that the thyroid immune response may be reflected by blood repertoires. In validation, the model predicted ophthalmopathy progression with more than 55% sensitivity and roughly 72% specificity; roughly eleven predicted patients were CT-confirmed with GO in a median of about 6.1 months. In cross-validation, the 13-signature model distinguished ophthalmopathy from stable hyperthyroidism with 85% to 90% sensitivity and roughly 81% specificity, and in the test set the corresponding values were approximately 80% and 68%. No statistical method was used to predetermine the sample size, and group allocation was not hidden from the investigators.

As for this clonotype: It lacks a known antigen. The input lacks base qualities; no much larger clone sits a single base away.

Patients with ophthalmopathy had moderately to severely active disease, with a Clinical Activity Score of 3 or more, a NOSPECS grade of 4 or more, and a disease duration of less than 3 months. Anyone with other autoimmune diseases, uncontrolled infections, pregnancy or lactation was excluded from the study. Diagnosis was based on clinical symptoms, serum thyroxine, TRAb, thyroid ultrasound and orbital computed tomography. PBMCs were isolated from about 9.1 ml of fresh peripheral blood by Ficoll-Paque density gradient centrifugation. Trizol reagent was used to extract the total RNA, and its quality was then checked on an Agilent 2100 Bioanalyzer. For repertoire sequencing, the TCR beta CDR3 regions were amplified from RNA transcripts. A first-round RT-PCR used HTBI primers with the Qiagen OneStep RT-PCR kit, followed by a second-round multiplex PCR, size selection and purification. Sequencing of the libraries was carried out on an Illumina HiSeq2000 in paired-end mode with 100 bp reads. The paper's processing steps were these. Reads were processed with SOAPnuke, discarding reads with adapters, uncalled bases, mean Phred below 15, or no exact constant-primer or identifier match. High-quality paired reads were merged with COPE v1.2.5. Clonotypes were defined as unique nucleotide sequences and were aligned to IMGT TRB V, D and J references using MiTCR v1.1. The analysis was limited to V-J combinations with a frequency above 0.0001, which together covered 99.2% of repertoires. For each V-J combination, a TCR clonal expansion and chaos score was defined as F50 clonal expansion divided by the chaos observed in the TCRdist matrix. Welch's t-statistics and random forest were used to reduce features to 13 V-J combinations, which were fed into a naive Bayes classifier. The Morisita-Horn index was used to measure how similar the thyroid and blood repertoires were. The public reads were run again by TCRdb, first through fastp at Q25 and then through MiXCR, and only productive beta chains were kept. All rows with the same CDR3 protein become a single entry with the most common DNA and genes. TCRdb assigned the V and J calls; the authors' analysis was not used. The sample table shows 650,000 to 800,000 distinct CDR3 sequences, and about 38% are seen once. The ten largest clones add up to over 2.5% of the sample.

V is trimmed back by 7 bases and J by 8 bases, and the junction contains 3 bases that no gene match accounts for. According to the germline V gene, CDR1 reads SQVTM and CDR2 reads ANQGSEA. From cysteine to phenylalanine, the CDR3 is 10 amino acids long. The sequence is cut down to CDR3 DNA, 30 bases in frame from base 1. Sequencing input: peripheral blood. Here the chain combines TRBV29-1 and TRBJ1-2; TRBD1 matches 8 bases in the middle. This receptor was taken from an adult man with Graves' ophthalmopathy. The CDR3: CSADRAGYTF. The nucleotide sequence is given as TGCAGCGCGGACAGGGCGGGCTACACCTTC.